This T cell receptor beta chain was obtained from a study of Ad26.COV2.S vaccination and SARS-CoV-2 variants. Study-level points and caveats: Vaccine and placebo recipients had similar non-spike TCR breadth. Analyses that measured TCR breadth and depth may have underestimated total T cell responses. Placebo recipients trailed vaccine recipients in spike-specific TCR breadth.

The treatment is: 15 to 20 received Ad26.COV2.S at low or high dose, single or two shots; about 5 received placebo; per-sample allocation not given. Sampling occurred on day 63 after the first vaccine or placebo injection. The CDR3 runs 16 residues. V dropped 6 bases and J dropped 4; count of bases not matched to a gene: 13. Germline CDR1 and CDR2: MNHEY and SVGEGT. Clones were sequenced by immunoSEQ multiplex PCR, and TCRdb holds only the in-frame ones, with some missing. The data show 380,000 or so clones, with roughly 90% seen just once and around 6.6% held by the top ten. Worth noting for this clone: Its antigen remains unknown.

The V gene is TRBV6-2 or TRBV6-3, the J gene TRBJ2-7; 9 bases agree with TRBD1. This sequence originates from a person aged 18-60 years who received the Ad26.COV2.S COVID-19 vaccine or a placebo. Sequenced material: peripheral blood, taken in a trial of Ad26.COV2.S vaccine versus placebo. The CDR3 bases are TGTGCCAGCAGCCCCCGGGCGGGGACAGGGATGTACGAGCAGTACTTC. Translated: CASSPRAGTGMYEQYF.